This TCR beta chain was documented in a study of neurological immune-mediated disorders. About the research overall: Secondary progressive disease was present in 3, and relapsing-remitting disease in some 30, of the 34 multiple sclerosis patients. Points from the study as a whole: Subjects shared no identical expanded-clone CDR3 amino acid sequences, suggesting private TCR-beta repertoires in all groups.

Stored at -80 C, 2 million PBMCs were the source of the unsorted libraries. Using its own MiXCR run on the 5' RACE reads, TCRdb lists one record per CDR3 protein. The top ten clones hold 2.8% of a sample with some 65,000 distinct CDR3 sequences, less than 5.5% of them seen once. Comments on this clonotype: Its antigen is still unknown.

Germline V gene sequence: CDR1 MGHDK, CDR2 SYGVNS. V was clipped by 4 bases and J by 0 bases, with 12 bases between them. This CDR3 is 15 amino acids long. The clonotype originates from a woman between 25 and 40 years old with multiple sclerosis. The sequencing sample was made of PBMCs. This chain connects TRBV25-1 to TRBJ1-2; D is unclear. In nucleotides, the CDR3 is TGTGCCAGCAGTGGTGCGGGAGTCTCTAACTATGGCTACACCTTC. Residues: CASSGAGVSNYGYTF.